This is a list of T cell receptor beta chains from one sample in a study of control samples from healthy donors and cancer patients. Only in-frame clones appear in the TCRdb table, and some are missing; sequencing was by immunoSEQ multiplex PCR. The profile covers 400,000 to 500,000 clones, with 80% to 95% appearing a single time and around 6.4% taken by the ten largest. Sequenced material: PBMCs. The receptors shown here come from a man aged 40-49 years with head and neck cancer. Both conserved end residues are part of each CDR3. The order of the fields is J gene, clone size, D gene, V gene, CDR3 DNA, CDR3 protein. D genes are given only for firm matches. Some rows have no size entry. The others give once, few or many, or a class for an expanded clone.

TRBJ2-1	NA	NA	TRBV9	TGTGCCAGCAGCCTACGGGAGATCGACAATGAGCAGTTCTTC	CASSLREIDNEQFF
TRBJ1-5	once	NA	TRBV6-5	TGTGCCGCACGACAGAATAGCAATCAGCCCCAGCATTTT	CAARQNSNQPQHF
TRBJ2-1	NA	TRBD1	TRBV24-1	TGTGCCACCAGTGACCGGACAGGGACTGTCAATGAGCAGTTCTTC	CATSDRTGTVNEQFF
TRBJ1-2	NA	NA	TRBV5-1	TGCGCCAGCAGCCCCCAGGGGCCCGAGGCTAACTATGGCTACACCTTC	CASSPQGPEANYGYTF
TRBJ2-3	NA	NA	TRBV24-1	TGTGCCACCAGTGGAAACCCGGGGGCGCAAGATACGCAGTATTTT	CATSGNPGAQDTQYF
TRBJ2-7	NA	NA	TRBV28	TGTGCCAGCAGTTTCCGGTCGGGGGTCGGCTACGAGCAGTACTTC	CASSFRSGVGYEQYF
TRBJ2-6	NA	NA	TRBV2	TGTGCCAGCAGTGATGAAATTGGCAGGGGTCCCTCTGGGGCCAACGTCCTGACTTTC	CASSDEIGRGPSGANVLTF
TRBJ2-2	NA	TRBD2	TRBV18	TGTGCCAGCTCCCCCCGGCTAGCGGCTGACACCGGGGAGCTGTTTTTT	CASSPRLAADTGELFF
TRBJ2-1	once	NA	TRBV11-2	TGTGCCAGCAGCTTAGAACCCGGTGATTTCCTGACCAATGAGCAGTTCTTC	CASSLEPGDFLTNEQFF
TRBJ2-2	NA	NA	TRBV24-1	TGTGCCACCAGTAATACAGGGAACACCGGGGAGCTGTTTTTT	CATSNTGNTGELFF
TRBJ1-1	NA	TRBD1	TRBV5-6	TGTGCCAGCGTAAAAACGACAGGGGGGAACACTGAAGCTTTCTTT	CASVKTTGGNTEAFF
TRBJ2-1	NA	TRBD2	TRBV30	TGTGCCCAGCTAGCGGGAGGTTACAATGAGCAGTTCTTC	CAQLAGGYNEQFF
TRBJ2-7	NA	TRBD2	TRBV18	TGTGCCAGCTCACTGGCGGGGGGGTACGAGCAGTACTTC	CASSLAGGYEQYF
TRBJ2-7	NA	NA	TRBV27	TGTGCCAGCAGTTTTGACCCCGGACCCGCCAGGGGCGAGCAGTACTTC	CASSFDPGPARGEQYF
TRBJ2-5	NA	TRBD1	TRBV6-5	TGTGCCAGCAGATCCGGGACAGGGCGAGAGACCCAGTACTTC	CASRSGTGRETQYF
TRBJ1-5	NA	NA	TRBV21-1	TGTGCCAGCAGCAAAGCTAGGCCCGACCCAAAGAATCAGCCCCAGCATTTT	CASSKARPDPKNQPQHF
TRBJ1-5	NA	NA	TRBV28	TGTGCCAGCAGTTTATTTACAGGGACTAATCAGCCCCAGCATTTT	CASSLFTGTNQPQHF
TRBJ1-2	NA	TRBD1	TRBV3-1/TRBV3-2	TGTGCCAGCAGCCAAGGGTGGCAGGGGGCTAGTGGCTACACCTTC	CASSQGWQGASGYTF
TRBJ1-3	NA	TRBD1	TRBV6-1	TGTGCCAGCAGTGAACGGGGACAGGGAGGAAACACCATATATTTT	CASSERGQGGNTIYF
TRBJ2-2	NA	NA	TRBV24-1	TGTGCCACCGGAAATTCTGTGACCCGGGAGCTGTTTTTT	CATGNSVTRELFF
TRBJ2-7	NA	TRBD1	TRBV10-3	TGTGCCACCCTCGGGACAGGGGACTACGAGCAGTACTTC	CATLGTGDYEQYF
TRBJ2-7	NA	NA	TRBV5-6	TGTGCCAGCAGCTTCCGGGACATCTACGAGCAGTACTTC	CASSFRDIYEQYF
TRBJ2-5	NA	NA	TRBV11-3	TGTGCCAGCAGCCCCGGGGGACGTTATGGAGAGACCCAGTACTTC	CASSPGGRYGETQYF
TRBJ2-1	NA	TRBD1	TRBV7-3	TGTGCCAGCAGCACCGGGACAGGTGCGAACAATGAGCAGTTCTTC	CASSTGTGANNEQFF
TRBJ1-5	NA	NA	TRBV6-5	TGTGCCAGCAGTTACTCCTACAGGGCCGATCAGCCCCAGCATTTT	CASSYSYRADQPQHF
TRBJ2-7	NA	TRBD1	TRBV24-1	TGTGCCACCAGTGGGCCCCGACAGGGGTCCCTTTCCTACGAGCAGTACTTC	CATSGPRQGSLSYEQYF
TRBJ1-1	NA	TRBD1	TRBV30	TGTGCCTGGAGAGATAGGGGGCTAGGAACGGGCACTGAAGCTTTCTTT	CAWRDRGLGTGTEAFF
TRBJ2-2	NA	TRBD2	TRBV9	TGTGCCAGCAGCGGTAGCGGGAGGGCCGGGGCCGGGGAGCTGTTTTTT	CASSGSGRAGAGELFF
TRBJ2-1	NA	NA	TRBV7-9	TGTGCCAGCAGCTTAGGTCCGGGGAATGAGCAGTTCTTC	CASSLGPGNEQFF
TRBJ2-2	NA	NA	TRBV12-3/TRBV12-4	TGTGCCAGCAGGCTAGCTGGGGAGCTGTTTTTT	CASRLAGELFF
TRBJ2-7	once	NA	TRBV30	TGTGCCCAAGGCGAGACAGCTATCAAGCAGTACTTC	CAQGETAIKQYF
TRBJ2-7	once	TRBD1	TRBV10-2	TGCGCCAGCGCCCCAGCGGACGCAGGGGGCGCCCCCTACGAGCAGTACTTC	CASAPADAGGAPYEQYF
TRBJ1-4	NA	TRBD1	TRBV19	TGTGCCAGTAGCGGACCGGGACAGGTGAATGAAAAACTGTTTTTT	CASSGPGQVNEKLFF
TRBJ1-6	NA	NA	TRBV6-5	TGTGCCAGCAGTTACTCGGGGGGGCCAAATTCACCCCTCCACTTT	CASSYSGGPNSPLHF
TRBJ2-7	NA	TRBD1	TRBV5-4	TGTGCCAGCAGCTCCCGGACAGGGAGCTACGAGCAGTACTTC	CASSSRTGSYEQYF
TRBJ2-7	NA	NA	TRBV28	TGTGCCAGCAGTCCCGCCCTAGGGGCTAACGAGCAGTACTTC	CASSPALGANEQYF
TRBJ1-1	once	NA	TRBV7-3	TGTGCCAGCAGCTTTCTCAAGGACACTGAAGCTTTCTTT	CASSFLKDTEAFF
TRBJ1-2	NA	NA	TRBV5-4	TGTGCCAGCAGCTCTGGGGGTGGAGCAGCTAACTATGGCTACACCTTC	CASSSGGGAANYGYTF
TRBJ2-3	NA	NA	TRBV3-1/TRBV3-2	TGTGCCAGCAGCCCAGGGAATTGGGACACAGATACGCAGTATTTT	CASSPGNWDTDTQYF
TRBJ2-1	NA	TRBD2	TRBV6-5	TGTGCCAGCAGTTGGCTAGCGGACTCCTACAATGAGCAGTTCTTC	CASSWLADSYNEQFF
TRBJ1-6	NA	TRBD1	TRBV6-5	TGTGCCAGCGGAGGGGGACAGTATAATTCACCCCTCCACTTT	CASGGGQYNSPLHF
TRBJ1-2	NA	TRBD1	TRBV23-1	TGCGCCAGCAGTCAATCGGGAGTGAGGGGACAGGGGGATGGCTACACCTTC	CASSQSGVRGQGDGYTF
TRBJ2-3	NA	TRBD1	TRBV18	TGTGCCAGCTCTAAGGGACAGGGGAGCGCAGATACGCAGTATTTT	CASSKGQGSADTQYF
TRBJ2-7	NA	NA	TRBV18	TGTGCCAGCTCACCGGGCATCCCTTACGAGCAGTACTTC	CASSPGIPYEQYF
TRBJ2-1	NA	NA	TRBV11-2	TGTGCCAGCAGCCCAAGGGTAGGACTAACACAAGATAATGAGCAGTTCTTC	CASSPRVGLTQDNEQFF
TRBJ2-2	NA	NA	TRBV28	TGTGCCAGCAGTCCCATTATGAGAAAGGGTCGGGAGCTGTTTTTT	CASSPIMRKGRELFF